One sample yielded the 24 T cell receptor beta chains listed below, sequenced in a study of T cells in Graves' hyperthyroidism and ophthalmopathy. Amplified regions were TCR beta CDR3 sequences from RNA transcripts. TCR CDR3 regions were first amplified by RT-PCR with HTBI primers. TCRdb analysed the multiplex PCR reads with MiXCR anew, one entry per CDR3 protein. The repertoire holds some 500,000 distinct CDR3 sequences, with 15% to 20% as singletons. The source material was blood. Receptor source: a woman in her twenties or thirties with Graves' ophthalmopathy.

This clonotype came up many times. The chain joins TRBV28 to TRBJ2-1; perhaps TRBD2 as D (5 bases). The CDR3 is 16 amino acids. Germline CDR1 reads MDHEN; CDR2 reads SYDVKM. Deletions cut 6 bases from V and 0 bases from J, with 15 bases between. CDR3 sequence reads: CASSLGLASSYNEQFF. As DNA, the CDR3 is TGTGCCAGCAGCCTCGGACTCGCGAGCTCCTACAATGAGCAGTTCTTC.

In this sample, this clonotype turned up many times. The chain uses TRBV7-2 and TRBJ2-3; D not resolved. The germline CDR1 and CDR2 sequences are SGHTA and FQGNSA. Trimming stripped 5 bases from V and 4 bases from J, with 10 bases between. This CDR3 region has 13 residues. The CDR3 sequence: CASSPDGADTQYF. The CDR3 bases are TGTGCCAGCAGCCCCGACGGCGCAGATACGCAGTATTTT.

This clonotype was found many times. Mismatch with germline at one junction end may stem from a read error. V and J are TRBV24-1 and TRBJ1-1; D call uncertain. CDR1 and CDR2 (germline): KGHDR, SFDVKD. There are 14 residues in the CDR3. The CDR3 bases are TGTGCCACCAGTGATTCGTTCCGGAACGCTGAAGCTTTCTTT. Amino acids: CATSDSFRNAEAFF.

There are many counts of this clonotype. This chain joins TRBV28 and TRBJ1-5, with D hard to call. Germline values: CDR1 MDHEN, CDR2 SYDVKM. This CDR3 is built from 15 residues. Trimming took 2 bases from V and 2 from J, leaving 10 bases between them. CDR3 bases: TGTGCCAGCAGTTTAGGGCAGCTAGGCAATCAGCCCCAGCATTTT. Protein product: CASSLGQLGNQPQHF.

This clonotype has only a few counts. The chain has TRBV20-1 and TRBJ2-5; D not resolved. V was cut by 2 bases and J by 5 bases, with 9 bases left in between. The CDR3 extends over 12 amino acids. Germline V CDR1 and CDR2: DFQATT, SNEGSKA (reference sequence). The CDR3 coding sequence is TGCAGTGCTAGAATCGGCGGTGAGACCCAGTACTTC. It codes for CSARIGGETQYF.

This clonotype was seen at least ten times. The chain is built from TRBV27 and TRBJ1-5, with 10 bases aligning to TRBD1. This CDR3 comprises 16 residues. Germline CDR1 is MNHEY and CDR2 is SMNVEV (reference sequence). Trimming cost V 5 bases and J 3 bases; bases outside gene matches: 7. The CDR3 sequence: CASSPTGTGANQPQHF. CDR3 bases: TGTGCCAGCAGTCCGACCGGGACAGGGGCCAATCAGCCCCAGCATTTT.

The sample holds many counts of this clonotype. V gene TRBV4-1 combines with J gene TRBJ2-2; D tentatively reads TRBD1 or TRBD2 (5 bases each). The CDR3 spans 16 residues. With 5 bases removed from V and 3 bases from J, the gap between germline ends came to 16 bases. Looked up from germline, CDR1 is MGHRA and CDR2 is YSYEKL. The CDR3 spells CASSMNRGRYTGELFF. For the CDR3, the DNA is TGCGCCAGCAGCATGAACCGGGGCCGATACACCGGGGAGCTGTTTTTT.

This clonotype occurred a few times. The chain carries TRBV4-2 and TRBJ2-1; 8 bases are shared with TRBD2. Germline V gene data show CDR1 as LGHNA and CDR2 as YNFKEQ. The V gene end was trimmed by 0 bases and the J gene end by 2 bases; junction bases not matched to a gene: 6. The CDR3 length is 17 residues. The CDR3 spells CASSQDIAGKPYNEQFF. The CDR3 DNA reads TGTGCCAGCAGCCAAGACATAGCGGGAAAGCCCTACAATGAGCAGTTCTTC.

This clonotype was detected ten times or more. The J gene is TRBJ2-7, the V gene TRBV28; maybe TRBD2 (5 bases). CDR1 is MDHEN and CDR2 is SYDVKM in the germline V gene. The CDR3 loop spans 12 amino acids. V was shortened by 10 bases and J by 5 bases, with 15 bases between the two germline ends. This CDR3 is CATDFHGDEQYF. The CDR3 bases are TGTGCCACTGATTTCCACGGGGACGAGCAGTACTTC. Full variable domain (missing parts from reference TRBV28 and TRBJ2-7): DVKVTQSSRYLVKRTGEKVFLECVQDMDHENMFWYRQDPGLGLRLIYFSYDVKMKEKGDIPEGYSVSREKKERFSLILESASTNQTSMYLCATDFHGDEQYFGPGTRLTVT.

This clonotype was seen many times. The CDR3 loop is CASSDGTSGSNEQFF. The CDR3 region has the DNA TGCGCCAGCAGCGATGGGACTAGCGGGAGTAATGAGCAGTTCTTC. This chain uses TRBV5-1 with TRBJ2-1; 14 bases map to TRBD2. The length of the CDR3 is 15 residues. From germline, CDR1 is SGHRS and CDR2 YFSETQ. Trimming removed 4 bases from V and 7 bases from J; junction bases left unmatched: 4.

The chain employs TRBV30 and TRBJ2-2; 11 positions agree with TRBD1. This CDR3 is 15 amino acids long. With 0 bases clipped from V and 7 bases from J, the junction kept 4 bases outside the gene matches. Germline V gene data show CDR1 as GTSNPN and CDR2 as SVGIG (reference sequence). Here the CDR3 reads CAWSVRTGGFGELFF. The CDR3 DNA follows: TGTGCCTGGAGTGTAAGGACAGGGGGCTTCGGGGAGCTGTTTTTT.

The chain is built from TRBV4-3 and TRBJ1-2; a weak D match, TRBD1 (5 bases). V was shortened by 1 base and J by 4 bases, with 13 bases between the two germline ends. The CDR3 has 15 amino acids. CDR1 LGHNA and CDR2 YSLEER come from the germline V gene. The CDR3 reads CASSQVQGEGYGYTF. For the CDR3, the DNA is TGCGCCAGCAGCCAAGTGCAGGGTGAGGGCTATGGCTACACCTTC.

The CDR3 protein is CSARYTPGLETQYF. CDR3 bases: TGCAGTGCTAGATACACCCCGGGACTAGAGACCCAGTACTTC. The J gene is TRBJ2-5, the V gene TRBV20-1; D is perhaps TRBD2 (6 bases). Germline V gene lookup returns CDR1 DFQATT and CDR2 SNEGSKA (reference sequence). Trimming cost V 2 bases and J 4 bases, with 14 bases left between them. The CDR3 has 14 residues.

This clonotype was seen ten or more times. The CDR3 nucleotides read TGTGCCAGCAGTTTAGGTCAGAATAGCAATCAGCCCCAGCATTTT. It specifies CASSLGQNSNQPQHF. The rearrangement links TRBV12-3 or TRBV12-4 to TRBJ1-5; D unresolved. The CDR3 is 15 amino acids. Trimming removed 1 base at V and 0 bases at J, with 7 bases between.

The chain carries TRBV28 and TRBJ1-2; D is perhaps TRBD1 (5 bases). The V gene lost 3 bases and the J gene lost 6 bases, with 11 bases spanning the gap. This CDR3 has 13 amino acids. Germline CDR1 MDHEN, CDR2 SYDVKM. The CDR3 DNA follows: TGTGCCAGCAGTTTGGGGGAATTTAATGGCTACACCTTC. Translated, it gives CASSLGEFNGYTF.

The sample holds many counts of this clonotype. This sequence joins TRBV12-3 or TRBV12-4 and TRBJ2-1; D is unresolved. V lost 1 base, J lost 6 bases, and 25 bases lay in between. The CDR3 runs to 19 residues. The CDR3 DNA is TGTGCCAGCAGTTTAGTCAGATGGGCAGGCCCCTACGTTGGCAATGAGCAGTTCTTC. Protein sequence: CASSLVRWAGPYVGNEQFF.

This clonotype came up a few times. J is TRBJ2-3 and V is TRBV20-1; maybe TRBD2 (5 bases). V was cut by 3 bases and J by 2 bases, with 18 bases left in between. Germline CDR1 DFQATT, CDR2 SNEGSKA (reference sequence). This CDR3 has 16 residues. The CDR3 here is CSARMGLAGNTDTQYF. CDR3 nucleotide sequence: TGCAGTGCTAGGATGGGTTTGGCGGGTAACACAGATACGCAGTATTTT.

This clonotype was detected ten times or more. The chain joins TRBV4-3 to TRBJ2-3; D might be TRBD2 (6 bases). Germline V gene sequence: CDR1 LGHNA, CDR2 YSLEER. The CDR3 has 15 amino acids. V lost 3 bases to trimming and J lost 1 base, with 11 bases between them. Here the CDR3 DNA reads TGCGCCAGCAGCCATTTCGCTAGCGGCACAGATACGCAGTATTTT. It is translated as CASSHFASGTDTQYF.

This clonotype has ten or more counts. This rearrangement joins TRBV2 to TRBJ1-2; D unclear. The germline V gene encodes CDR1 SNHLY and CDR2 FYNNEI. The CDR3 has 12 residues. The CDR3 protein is CAARGQNYGYTF. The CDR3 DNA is TGTGCTGCTAGAGGCCAAAACTATGGCTACACCTTC. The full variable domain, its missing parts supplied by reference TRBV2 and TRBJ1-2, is EPEVTQTPSHQVTQMGQEVILRCVPISNHLYFYWYRQILGQKVEFLVSFYNNEISEKSEIFDDQFSVERPDGSNFTLKIRSTKLEDSAMYFCAARGQNYGYTFGSGTRLTVV.

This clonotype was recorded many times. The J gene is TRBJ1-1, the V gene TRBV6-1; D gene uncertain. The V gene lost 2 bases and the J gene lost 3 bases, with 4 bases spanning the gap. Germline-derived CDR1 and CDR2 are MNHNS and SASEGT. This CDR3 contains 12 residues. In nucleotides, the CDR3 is TGTGCCAGCAGTGAACCGGACACTGAAGCTTTCTTT. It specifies CASSEPDTEAFF.

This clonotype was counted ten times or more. CDR3 amino acids: CASGLTINQPQHF. The DNA for the CDR3 is TGTGCTAGTGGTTTAACAATTAATCAGCCCCAGCATTTT. The V and J genes are TRBV12-5 and TRBJ1-5; no clear D gene. CDR1 and CDR2 (germline): LGHNT, FRNRAP. Trimming shortened V by 3 bases and J by 4 bases, and 7 bases separated the two germline ends. The length of the CDR3 is 13 residues.

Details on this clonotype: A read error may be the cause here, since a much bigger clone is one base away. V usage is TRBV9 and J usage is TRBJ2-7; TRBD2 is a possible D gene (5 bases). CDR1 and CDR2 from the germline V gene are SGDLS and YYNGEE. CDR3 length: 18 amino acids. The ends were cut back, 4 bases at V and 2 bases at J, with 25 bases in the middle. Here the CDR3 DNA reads TGTGCCAGCAGCTCTTCCCGGGATTCCCGAGGATTTCCCTACGAGCAGTACTTC. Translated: CASSSSRDSRGFPYEQYF.

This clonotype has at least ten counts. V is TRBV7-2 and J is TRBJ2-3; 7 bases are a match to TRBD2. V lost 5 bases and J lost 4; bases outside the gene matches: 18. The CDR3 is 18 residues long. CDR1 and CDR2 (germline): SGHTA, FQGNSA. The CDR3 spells CASSPGGIWGRNADTQYF. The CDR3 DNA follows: TGTGCCAGCAGCCCCGGGGGGATTTGGGGGAGGAATGCAGATACGCAGTATTTT. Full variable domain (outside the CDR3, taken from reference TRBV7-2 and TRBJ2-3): GAGVSQSPSNKVTEKGKDVELRCDPISGHTALYWYRQSLGQGLEFLIYFQGNSAPDKSGLPSDRFSAERTGGSVSTLTIQRTQQEDSAVYLCASSPGGIWGRNADTQYFGPGTRLTVL.

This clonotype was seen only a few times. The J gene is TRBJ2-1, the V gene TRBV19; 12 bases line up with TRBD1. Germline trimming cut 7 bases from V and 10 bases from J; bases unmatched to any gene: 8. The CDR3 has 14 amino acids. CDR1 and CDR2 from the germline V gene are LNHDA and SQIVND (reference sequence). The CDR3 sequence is CASKGGTGGDEQFF. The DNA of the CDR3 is TGTGCCAGTAAGGGGGGGACAGGGGGCGACGAGCAGTTCTTC.